One sample yielded the 20 T cell receptor beta chains listed below, sequenced in a study of blood T cell repertoires in COVID-19. Generated by immunoSEQ multiplex PCR, the TCRdb table keeps only in-frame clones and is missing some. The table has 100,000 to 150,000 clones, 80% to 90% seen once. The sample taken for sequencing was peripheral blood. These receptors all come from a woman aged 60-75 years with acute or convalescent COVID-19.

The chain recombines TRBV5-1 with TRBJ2-1; 13 bases are shared with TRBD2. Germline trimming cut 0 bases from V and 4 bases from J; bases unmatched to any gene: 4. This CDR3 has 17 amino acids. The germline gives CDR1 SGHRS, CDR2 YFSETQ. DNA of the CDR3: TGCGCCAGCAGCTTGGGGACTAGCGGGAGTGGTTACAATGAGCAGTTCTTC. This sequence encodes CASSLGTSGSGYNEQFF.

Regarding this clone: A read error may account for a junction end that differs from germline. The chain couples TRBV7-7 to TRBJ2-2; 8 bases are shared with TRBD1. The CDR3 is 16 residues long. CDR1 and CDR2 from the germline V gene are SSHAT and FNYEAQ (reference sequence). The CDR3 DNA reads TGTGCTAGCAGCTTAGGGACAGGCACGAACACCGGGGAGCTGTTTTTT. Encoded protein: CASSLGTGTNTGELFF.

This rearrangement joins TRBV5-1 to TRBJ1-5, with D possibly being TRBD1 (5 bases). The CDR3 extends over 16 amino acids. V gave up 4 bases and J gave up 0 bases, with 14 bases separating them. In germline, CDR1 is SGHRS, CDR2 YFSETQ. DNA for the CDR3: TGCGCCAGCAGCCCTATCCCAGGGTATAGCAATCAGCCCCAGCATTTT. Protein product: CASSPIPGYSNQPQHF. The full variable domain, with the rest looked up from reference TRBV5-1 and TRBJ1-5, is KAGVTQTPRYLIKTRGQQVTLSCSPISGHRSVSWYQQTPGQGLQFLFEYFSETQRNKGNFPGRFSGRQFSNSRSEMNVSTLELGDSALYLCASSPIPGYSNQPQHFGDGTRLSIL.

This chain connects TRBV30 to TRBJ1-4; 9 bases fit TRBD1. V lost 3 bases, J lost 8 bases, and 10 bases stayed unmatched. The CDR3 sequence is 15 residues long. Germline V gene sequence: CDR1 GTSNPN, CDR2 SVGIG (reference sequence). The CDR3 DNA reads as TGTGCCTGGAGCCCGTGGACAGGGGCGTCCGAAAAACTGTTTTTT. Translated: CAWSPWTGASEKLFF. Full variable domain (rest looked up from reference TRBV30 and TRBJ1-4): SQTIHQWPATLVQPVGSPLSLECTVEGTSNPNLYWYRQAAGRGLQLLFYSVGIGQISSEVPQNLSASRPQDRQFILSSKKLLLSDSGFYLCAWSPWTGASEKLFFGSGTQLSVL.

This clone was counted only a few times. The rearrangement joins TRBV5-1 to TRBJ1-3; D is possibly TRBD1 (6 bases). This CDR3 is 15 amino acids long. Germline V gene lookup returns CDR1 SGHRS and CDR2 YFSETQ. Trimming left V 5 bases short and J 0 bases short, with 12 bases between. The CDR3 reads CASSFDRFSGNTIYF. Written as DNA, the CDR3 is TGCGCCAGCAGTTTCGACAGGTTCTCTGGAAACACCATATATTTT.

CDR3 in amino acids: CAISESVSQTQYF. In DNA, the CDR3 is TGTGCCATCAGTGAGTCAGTAAGCCAGACCCAGTACTTC. J is TRBJ2-5 and V is TRBV10-3; D remains ambiguous. Trimming removed 0 bases at V and 6 bases at J, with 8 bases between. Germline V CDR1 and CDR2: ENHRY, SYGVKD. The CDR3 is made up of 13 amino acids.

J is TRBJ2-1 and V is TRBV7-3; 10 nucleotides match TRBD2. V lost 0 bases and J lost 5; bases outside the gene matches: 10. CDR3 size: 18 residues. Germline V CDR1 and CDR2: SGHTA, FQGTGA. The CDR3 is CASSLTISRTSGHNEQFF. CDR3 nucleotides: TGTGCCAGCAGCTTAACGATTTCCCGGACTAGCGGACACAATGAGCAGTTCTTC.

This clone was counted between two and nine times. Other DNA sequences from this sample encode an identical CDR3 as well. The rearrangement links TRBV15 to TRBJ2-1; D perhaps matches TRBD1 (6 bases). Trimming took 3 bases from V and 2 from J, leaving 11 bases between them. Germline CDR1 is LNHNV and CDR2 is YYDKDF (reference sequence). The CDR3 sequence is 15 residues long. CDR3 in DNA: TGTGCCACCAGCAGTGAAGGGGGTGCCTACAATGAGCAGTTCTTC. Amino acids: CATSSEGGAYNEQFF.

The CDR3 here is CASSQHPSGVSSYNEQFF. Here the CDR3 DNA reads TGTGCCAGCAGCCAGCACCCTAGCGGAGTTAGCTCCTACAATGAGCAGTTCTTC. V is TRBV3-1 (or the pseudogene TRBV3-2) and J is TRBJ2-1; TRBD2 aligns across 7 bases. The germline gives CDR1 LGHDT, CDR2 YNNKEL (reference sequence). The V gene end was trimmed by 3 bases and the J gene end by 0 bases; junction bases not matched to a gene: 11. CDR3 length: 18 residues.

This chain connects TRBV19 to TRBJ1-5; 7 bases align to TRBD1. Losses at the gene ends were 3 bases for V and 0 bases for J; bases not matched to a gene: 2. CDR3 length: 15 residues. Germline CDR1 and CDR2: LNHDA and SQIVND (reference sequence). Written as DNA, the CDR3 is TGTGCCAGTAGTATCGGGACAGCTAGCAATCAGCCCCAGCATTTT. It codes for CASSIGTASNQPQHF.

The J gene is TRBJ2-5, the V gene TRBV7-9; perhaps TRBD2 as D (6 bases). Germline V gives CDR1 SEHNR, CDR2 FQNEAQ (reference sequence). The CDR3 is 13 amino acids. V was cut by 6 bases and J by 4 bases, with 12 bases left in between. The CDR3 DNA reads as TGTGCCAGCAGTAAATCCGGGGGAGAGACCCAGTACTTC. It yields the protein CASSKSGGETQYF.

The chain links TRBV4-2 to TRBJ2-5, with D possibly matching TRBD1 (5 bases). The CDR3 extends over 13 amino acids. V was cut by 6 bases and J by 5 bases, with 13 bases left in between. The V gene's germline CDR1 is LGHNA and CDR2 YNFKEQ. The CDR3 reads CASRRIGDETQYF. The CDR3 nucleotides are TGTGCCAGCAGGAGAATAGGGGATGAGACCCAGTACTTC.

J is TRBJ2-2 and V is TRBV30, with D possibly TRBD1 on 6 matching bases. Germline lookup yields CDR1 GTSNPN and CDR2 SVGIG (reference sequence). CDR3 length: 13 residues. V gave up 5 bases and J gave up 5 bases, with 12 bases separating them. CDR3 nucleotides: TGTGCCTGGGCGACCCAGGGGACCGGGGAGCTGTTTTTT. It codes for CAWATQGTGELFF.

The V and J genes are TRBV11-3 and TRBJ2-2; perhaps TRBD2 as D (5 bases). The CDR3 sequence is 15 residues long. Per germline, CDR1 SGHNT and CDR2 YENEEA. Trimming stripped 8 bases from V and 1 base from J, with 14 bases between. The DNA of the CDR3 is TGTGCCAGCTCCACGAGGGAATTGAACACCGGGGAGCTGTTTTTT. Protein sequence: CASSTRELNTGELFF.

The chain links TRBV6-2 or TRBV6-3 to TRBJ1-5; 7 bases fit TRBD1. The V and J ends lost 5 bases and 4 bases, in that order; junction bases with no gene match: 2. The germline CDR1 and CDR2 sequences are MNHEY and SVGEGT. The CDR3 is 13 amino acids. The CDR3 DNA sequence: TGTGCCAGCAGTCTGACAGGGAATCAGCCCCAGCATTTT. Encoded protein: CASSLTGNQPQHF.

This clone appeared once. The CDR3 DNA sequence: TGTGCCACCAGCAGGGCAAGAGGGACAGGGGGCTACGAGCAGTACTTC. It translates to CATSRARGTGGYEQYF. V and J are TRBV15 and TRBJ2-7; 11 positions match TRBD1. Trimming at V came to 3 bases and at J to 3 bases, leaving 7 bases not matched to a gene. This CDR3 contains 16 residues. The V gene's germline CDR1 is LNHNV and CDR2 YYDKDF (reference sequence).

The V call is TRBV19, the J call TRBJ1-5; tentatively, D is TRBD1 (6 bases). Between the trimmed V and J ends, which lost 3 bases and 0 bases, there was a span of 15 bases. The V gene's germline CDR1 is LNHDA and CDR2 SQIVND (reference sequence). This CDR3 is 17 amino acids long. The CDR3 reads CASSIALGQNSNQPQHF. CDR3 nucleotide sequence: TGTGCCAGTAGTATCGCCTTGGGACAAAATAGCAATCAGCCCCAGCATTTT.

The chain uses TRBV30 and TRBJ2-3; 15 nucleotides match TRBD2. The junction had 5 bases not matched to a gene; V was cut back by 2 bases and J by 8 bases. This CDR3 has 15 residues. Germline values: CDR1 GTSNPN, CDR2 SVGIG (reference sequence). The CDR3 loop reads CAWSRKGLAGGTQYF. CDR3 in DNA: TGTGCCTGGAGTCGAAAGGGACTAGCGGGAGGTACGCAGTATTTT.

The J gene is TRBJ2-3, the V gene TRBV21-1; TRBD2, the D gene given by the table, was not confirmed from the DNA. TRBV21-1 is flagged as a pseudogene. The CDR3 has 16 residues. The CDR3 sequence is CASSKVAGLLTDTQYF. CDR3 DNA: TGTGCCAGCAGCAAAGTTGCTGGACTACTCACAGATACGCAGTATTTT.

The rearrangement joins TRBV6-6 to TRBJ1-1, with D tentatively TRBD1 (5 bases). Germline CDR1 MNHNY, CDR2 SVGAGI (reference sequence). Trimming pared 0 bases from V and 7 bases from J, leaving 12 bases between. The CDR3 spans 14 residues. CDR3 DNA sequence: TGTGCCAGCAGTTACTCAGGACAAAGCAATGAAGCTTTCTTT. Residues: CASSYSGQSNEAFF.